One sample yielded the 9 T cell receptor beta chains listed below, sequenced in a study of CD8 T cells in ankylosing spondylitis (dated by TCRdb to the late 2010s). Libraries were constructed by 5' RACE. TCRdb records Illumina HiSeq 2500 as the sequencer. TCRdb cleaned the public reads at Q25 with fastp, built clones with MiXCR and kept in-frame beta chains. Each entry merges the rows of one CDR3 protein and shows their most common DNA and genes. The sample table records a few hundred thousand distinct CDR3 sequences; 15% to 20% of these occur just once. The top ten constitute approximately 33% of the sample. Input material: blood, either unsorted or a sorted T cell fraction (not recorded which). The source is a male donor with ankylosing spondylitis or in good health (not recorded which).

This rearrangement joins TRBV28 to TRBJ2-5, with D uncertain. The germline V gene has CDR1 MDHEN and CDR2 SYDVKM. The ends were cut back, 7 bases at V and 4 bases at J, with 13 bases in the middle. The CDR3 spans 13 residues. The chain's CDR3 is CASKVDFGETQYF. CDR3 bases: TGTGCCAGCAAGGTGGATTTTGGAGAGACCCAGTACTTC.

This clonotype was seen once. The rearrangement uses TRBV7-8 and TRBJ2-1, with D possibly TRBD2 on 6 matching bases. The V gene lost 2 bases and the J gene lost 6 bases, with 11 bases spanning the gap. Germline V gives CDR1 SGHVS, CDR2 FQNEAQ. CDR3 length equals 14 residues. In nucleotides, the CDR3 is TGTGCCAGCAGCTTATTGGAGGGTGGCAATGAGCAGTTCTTC. Encoded protein: CASSLLEGGNEQFF. Full variable domain (rest looked up from reference TRBV7-8 and TRBJ2-1): GAGVSQSPRYKVAKRGQDVALRCDPISGHVSLFWYQQALGQGPEFLTYFQNEAQLDKSGLPSDRFFAERPEGSVSTLKIQRTQQEDSAVYLCASSLLEGGNEQFFGPGTRLTVL.

Concerning this clonotype itself: Relative to the germline gene, one junction end is altered; a read error may explain this. The chain joins TRBV4-1 to TRBJ2-7; TRBD1 matches 7 bases. Germline values: CDR1 MGHRA, CDR2 YSYEKL. The CDR3 totals 15 residues. The CDR3 reads CASSSRQGLSCEQYF. In nucleotides, the CDR3 is TGCGCCAGCAGCTCCCGACAGGGCCTCTCCTGCGAGCAGTACTTC.

This clonotype appeared a few times. The V gene is TRBV4-3, the J gene TRBJ2-6, with 8 positions matching TRBD1. The J segment lost 2 bases and the V segment lost 0 bases, leaving 6 bases of the junction unmatched. The germline gives CDR1 LGHNA, CDR2 YSLEER. This CDR3 spans 18 amino acids. The CDR3 loop reads CASSQDWQGATGANVLTF. In nucleotides, the CDR3 is TGCGCCAGCAGCCAAGACTGGCAGGGGGCCACTGGGGCCAACGTCCTGACTTTC.

Ten or more counts support this clonotype. Sequence at one end of the junction differs from germline and may be a read error. The chain recombines TRBV12-3 or TRBV12-4 with TRBJ1-1; TRBD1 might be the D (5 bases). The CDR3 has 13 residues. The CDR3 loop reads CASSPGENPEAFF. CDR3 nucleotides: TGTGCCAGCAGTCCGGGGGAGAACCCTGAAGCTTTCTTT.

This clonotype was observed many times. The chain couples TRBV20-1 to TRBJ2-1; TRBD2 aligns across 7 bases. J gave up 1 base and V 5 bases, and 5 bases lay outside the gene matches. CDR1 and CDR2 (germline): DFQATT, SNEGSKA (reference sequence). The CDR3 runs to 14 residues. DNA of the CDR3: TGCAGTGCTGCAGGACTAGGGTCCTACAATGAGCAGTTCTTC. Its translation: CSAAGLGSYNEQFF.

This clonotype was seen more than once but under ten times. The V gene is TRBV29-1, the J gene TRBJ2-5, with a possible D match to TRBD2 (5 bases). This CDR3 comprises 13 residues. Trimming cost V 3 bases and J 5 bases, with 13 bases left between them. Germline lookup yields CDR1 SQVTM and CDR2 ANQGSEA. CDR3 amino acids: CSVDGGPRETQYF. The DNA of the CDR3 is TGCAGCGTTGATGGAGGCCCCCGGGAGACCCAGTACTTC.

In its sample, this clonotype was seen a few times. The V and J genes are TRBV20-1 and TRBJ2-7; TRBD1 aligns across 7 bases. The ends lost 6 bases at V and 1 base at J; junction bases unmatched: 9. CDR3 length: 14 amino acids. In germline, CDR1 is DFQATT, CDR2 SNEGSKA (reference sequence). CDR3: CSAFDREGSYEQYF. CDR3 in DNA: TGCAGTGCCTTCGACAGGGAAGGTTCCTACGAGCAGTACTTC.

This clonotype has a single count. The conserved phenylalanine or tryptophan is not found at the CDR3 terminus, so this likely reflects a read error. The rearrangement joins TRBV7-9 to TRBJ2-7; 8 bases line up with TRBD2. The CDR3 has 15 residues. The germline V gene encodes CDR1 SEHNR and CDR2 FQNEAQ (reference sequence). After removal of 5 bases from V and 2 bases from J, the junction contained 8 bases not matched to a gene. In DNA, the CDR3 is TGTGCCAGCAGCCAGACTACTAGCGGCCCCTACGAGCAGTACCTC. It is translated as CASSQTTSGPYEQYL.